Following are 30 T cell receptor beta chains from one sample sequenced in a study of cytomegalovirus exposure and HLA in healthy donors. Primers: 60 Vbeta forward and 13 Jbeta reverse. Assay used: immunoSEQ multiplex PCR; TCRdb lists only in-frame clones, some missing. The data contain approximately 140,000 clones, under 90% of them singletons. Material for sequencing was PBMCs. These receptors were obtained from a middle-aged woman in good health and CMV-seronegative.

This clone occurred once. The chain is built from TRBV11-2 and TRBJ2-1, with TRBD2 as a possible D gene (5 bases). The germline gives CDR1 SGHAT, CDR2 FQNNGV. The CDR3 totals 16 residues. Trimming removed 0 bases at V and 9 bases at J, with 18 bases between. The CDR3 DNA is TGTGCCAGCAGCTTAGATTCGAGGGCTATGTGGCGTGAGCAGTTCTTC. The encoded protein is CASSLDSRAMWREQFF.

The genes are TRBV10-3 and TRBJ1-1, with D perhaps TRBD1 (6 bases). V lost 4 bases and J lost 6, with 12 bases in between. The germline V gene encodes CDR1 ENHRY and CDR2 SYGVKD. The CDR3 consists of 13 residues. The CDR3 spells CAISATGNPEAFF. DNA for the CDR3: TGTGCCATCAGTGCAACAGGGAATCCTGAAGCTTTCTTT.

The rearrangement uses TRBV6-5 and TRBJ1-6; D perhaps matches TRBD1 (6 bases). V lost 2 bases and J 7 bases, leaving 15 bases between the germline ends. CDR3 length equals 16 residues. The germline V gene encodes CDR1 MNHEY and CDR2 SVGAGI. DNA for the CDR3: TGTGCCAGCAGTTACCGCAGGGGCCCCCGCAATTCACCCCTCCACTTT. Its protein is CASSYRRGPRNSPLHF.

This clone is a singleton in its sample. The CDR3 region has the DNA TGCGCCAGCAGCCAAGACCTGAGAGGCAGGGGGCCGAGGGGCTATGGCTACACCTTC. Translated: CASSQDLRGRGPRGYGYTF. The chain is built from TRBV4-3 and TRBJ1-2, with 8 positions matching TRBD1. The V segment lost 0 bases and the J segment 4 bases; nucleotides outside the gene matches: 16. The CDR3 runs 19 residues. CDR1 is LGHNA, CDR2 YSLEER, per germline.

The chain carries TRBV2 and TRBJ1-1; 12 bases agree with TRBD1. Germline V gene data show CDR1 as SNHLY and CDR2 as FYNNEI. V gave up 2 bases and J gave up 7 bases; unmatched junction bases: 5. The CDR3 contains 15 residues. CDR3 sequence: CASSERGQGASEAFF. The CDR3 nucleotides are TGTGCCAGCAGTGAAAGGGGACAGGGGGCCAGTGAAGCTTTCTTT.

Only a few counts were recorded for this clone. The CDR3 loop is CASSYPGVPETQYF. In nucleotides, the CDR3 is TGTGCCAGCAGTTACCCAGGGGTGCCAGAGACCCAGTACTTC. The V call is TRBV6-5, the J call TRBJ2-5, with D possibly matching TRBD1 (6 bases). Germline CDR1 MNHEY, CDR2 SVGAGI. Trimming took 2 bases from V and 4 from J, leaving 11 bases between them. There are 14 residues in the CDR3.

The chain combines TRBV14 with TRBJ2-7, with D perhaps TRBD1 (5 bases). There are 12 residues in the CDR3. V gave up 4 bases and J gave up 3 bases, with 7 bases separating them. The germline gives CDR1 SGHDN, CDR2 FVKESK. The CDR3 DNA follows: TGTGCCAGCAGCCGGCAGGGCTACGAGCAGTACTTC. Translated, it gives CASSRQGYEQYF. Based on the CDR3 plus reference TRBV14 and TRBJ2-7, the full variable domain is EAGVTQFPSHSVIEKGQTVTLRCDPISGHDNLYWYRRVMGKEIKFLLHFVKESKQDESGMPNNRFLAERTGGTYSTLKVQPAELEDSGVYFCASSRQGYEQYFGPGTRLTVT.

J is TRBJ1-6 and V is TRBV5-4, with TRBD1 as a possible D gene (5 bases). Germline assignment: CDR1 SGHNT and CDR2 YYREEE (reference sequence). The CDR3 is made up of 17 amino acids. Trimming took 2 bases from V and 3 from J, leaving 15 bases between them. CDR3 amino acids: CASSLMTDHLYNSPLHF. The CDR3 DNA follows: TGTGCCAGCAGCTTAATGACAGACCACCTCTATAATTCACCCCTCCACTTT.

This sequence joins TRBV5-8 and TRBJ1-5; no clear D gene. V was shortened by 2 bases and J by 0 bases, with 9 bases between the two germline ends. The CDR3 length is 15 residues. Germline CDR1 reads SGHTS; CDR2 reads YDEGEE. CDR3 loop: CASSFPGSSNQPQHF. CDR3 DNA sequence: TGTGCCAGCAGCTTCCCCGGGAGTAGCAATCAGCCCCAGCATTTT.

Of note for this clone: Other DNA sequences in the sample encode the same CDR3. The CDR3 is CASSFLTGGTEAFF. The CDR3 DNA is TGTGCCAGTAGTTTCCTTACAGGGGGAACTGAAGCTTTCTTT. The rearrangement uses TRBV19 and TRBJ1-1, with 8 bases fitting TRBD1. CDR1 is LNHDA and CDR2 is SQIVND in the germline V gene (reference sequence). The V gene end was trimmed by 5 bases and the J gene end by 5 bases; junction bases not matched to a gene: 7. CDR3 length equals 14 residues.

The J gene is TRBJ2-5, the V gene TRBV6-1, with D possibly TRBD2 on 6 matching bases. The V end lost 1 base, the J end lost 2 bases, and 11 bases lay between the germline ends. Germline-derived CDR1 and CDR2 are MNHNS and SASEGT. The CDR3 runs 15 residues. The CDR3 loop reads CASSEVGGIQETQYF. CDR3 nucleotide sequence: TGTGCCAGCAGTGAAGTGGGCGGGATACAAGAGACCCAGTACTTC.

The chain has TRBV4-1 and TRBJ1-6; maybe TRBD1 (6 bases). This CDR3 comprises 16 residues. Deletions cut 4 bases from V and 7 bases from J, with 17 bases between. The V gene's germline CDR1 is MGHRA and CDR2 YSYEKL. The CDR3 region is CASSPRAGDPNSPLHF. In DNA, the CDR3 is TGCGCCAGCAGCCCTCGGGCAGGGGATCCCAATTCACCCCTCCACTTT.

In regard to this clone: Germline and junction disagree at one end, which may indicate a read error. V gene TRBV5-1 combines with J gene TRBJ2-5; no definite D call. Germline-derived CDR1 and CDR2 are SGHRS and YFSETQ. CDR3 size: 13 residues. This chain's CDR3 is CASRLAQQETQYF. The CDR3 DNA follows: TGCGCCAGCAGGTTGGCACAACAAGAGACCCAGTACTTC.

The V call is TRBV5-1, the J call TRBJ1-3, with D unclear. The germline V gene encodes CDR1 SGHRS and CDR2 YFSETQ. Trimming left V 0 bases short and J 0 bases short, with 4 bases between. The CDR3 loop spans 14 amino acids. The CDR3 DNA reads as TGCGCCAGCAGCTTGGCCAGCTCTGGAAACACCATATATTTT. This codes for CASSLASSGNTIYF.

Regarding this clone: Other DNA sequences in this specimen translate into the identical CDR3. This sequence joins TRBV4-1 and TRBJ2-7, with TRBD1 matching 9 bases. There are 15 residues in the CDR3. The V gene's germline CDR1 is MGHRA and CDR2 YSYEKL. The J segment lost 2 bases and the V segment lost 1 base, leaving 3 bases of the junction unmatched. CDR3 sequence: CASSQVGTGTYEQYF. The CDR3 DNA follows: TGCGCCAGCAGCCAAGTCGGGACAGGGACCTACGAGCAGTACTTC.

The V call is TRBV5-4, the J call TRBJ1-4, with a tentative D call TRBD1 (5 bases). V gave up 0 bases and J gave up 8 bases, with 5 bases separating them. Germline-derived CDR1 and CDR2 are SGHNT and YYREEE (reference sequence). This CDR3 is built from 12 residues. This CDR3 is CASSLAGEKLFF. The CDR3 nucleotides are TGTGCCAGCAGCTTGGCAGGGGAAAAACTGTTTTTT. The whole variable domain, filled in from reference TRBV5-4 and TRBJ1-4, reads ETGVTQSPTHLIKTRGQQVTLRCSSQSGHNTVSWYQQALGQGPQFIFQYYREEENGRGNFPPRFSGLQFPNYSSELNVNALELDDSALYLCASSLAGEKLFFGSGTQLSVL.

This CDR3 reads CASSRGGDTGELFF. CDR3 in DNA: TGTGCCAGCAGCCGCGGGGGCGACACCGGGGAGCTGTTTTTT. V is TRBV7-3 and J is TRBJ2-2; D perhaps matches TRBD2 (7 bases). Trimming stripped 5 bases from V and 3 bases from J, with 10 bases between. Germline assignment: CDR1 SGHTA and CDR2 FQGTGA. The CDR3 spans 14 residues.

This clone was observed a handful of times. The chain links TRBV4-1 to TRBJ1-1, with D hard to call. Germline values: CDR1 MGHRA, CDR2 YSYEKL. Between the trimmed V and J ends, which lost 0 bases and 1 base, there was a span of 18 bases. The CDR3 is 18 amino acids. The CDR3 bases are TGCGCCAGCAGCCAAGATTCTGGCCAGCGAAACCCGAACACTGAAGCTTTCTTT. Translated, it gives CASSQDSGQRNPNTEAFF.

This chain joins TRBV19 and TRBJ1-2, with TRBD1 matching 9 bases. The germline V gene has CDR1 LNHDA and CDR2 SQIVND (reference sequence). This CDR3 has 14 amino acids. J gave up 5 bases and V 7 bases, and 8 bases lay outside the gene matches. The CDR3 nucleotides are TGTGCCAGTATGCGACAGGGGGAAGGTTATGGCTACACCTTC. Translation: CASMRQGEGYGYTF.

The chain links TRBV7-8 to TRBJ2-2, with a weak D call TRBD2 (7 bases). The CDR3 contains 16 residues. The ends were cut back, 5 bases at V and 2 bases at J, with 15 bases in the middle. Germline CDR1 SGHVS, CDR2 FQNEAQ. The CDR3 loop reads CASSIRGGANTGELFF. Here the CDR3 DNA reads TGTGCCAGCAGCATACGCGGGGGCGCCAACACCGGGGAGCTGTTTTTT.

The chain has TRBV6-5 and TRBJ1-2; TRBD1 matches 9 bases. Trimming removed 4 bases from V and 8 bases from J; junction bases left unmatched: 14. Germline V CDR1 and CDR2: MNHEY, SVGAGI. This CDR3 has 16 amino acids. CDR3 loop: CASSSRQGVPMDGYTF. CDR3 DNA sequence: TGTGCCAGCAGTTCGAGACAGGGGGTACCCATGGACGGCTACACCTTC.

This clone turned up a few times. V usage is TRBV9 and J usage is TRBJ1-5; no clear D gene. Looked up from germline, CDR1 is SGDLS and CDR2 is YYNGEE. The V gene lost 2 bases and the J gene lost 4 bases, with 13 bases spanning the gap. The CDR3 extends over 15 amino acids. In DNA form, the CDR3 reads TGTGCCAGCAGCGTTGGGAGTCTGCCAAATCAGCCCCAGCATTTT. Translating it yields CASSVGSLPNQPQHF.

This rearrangement joins TRBV9 to TRBJ2-5; possible D gene TRBD1, 6 bases. CDR3 length: 14 amino acids. CDR1 SGDLS and CDR2 YYNGEE come from the germline V gene. Trimming left V 4 bases short and J 4 bases short, with 14 bases between. The CDR3 nucleotides are TGTGCCAGCAGCACACAGGGTGAGACAGAGACCCAGTACTTC. Translated, it gives CASSTQGETETQYF.

V is TRBV5-1 and J is TRBJ2-1, with 10 bases fitting TRBD2. The CDR3 has 15 residues. Germline V gene data show CDR1 as SGHRS and CDR2 as YFSETQ. Trimming removed 0 bases from V and 11 bases from J; junction bases left unmatched: 8. The CDR3 region is CASSLELAGVVQQFF. The DNA for the CDR3 is TGCGCCAGCAGCTTGGAGCTAGCGGGGGTCGTCCAGCAGTTCTTC.

This clone was seen a handful of times. The chain couples TRBV5-1 to TRBJ2-7; 7 positions agree with TRBD2. After removal of 0 bases from V and 3 bases from J, the junction contained 3 bases not matched to a gene. Germline CDR1 reads SGHRS; CDR2 reads YFSETQ. The CDR3 extends over 14 amino acids. The CDR3 sequence is CASSLASSGYEQYF. DNA of the CDR3: TGCGCCAGCAGCTTGGCCTCTAGCGGCTACGAGCAGTACTTC.

This clone appeared a single time. The chain couples TRBV9 to TRBJ1-1; 9 bases map to TRBD1. V was pared by 6 bases and J by 1 base, with 13 bases of the junction left unmatched. Looked up from germline, CDR1 is SGDLS and CDR2 is YYNGEE. This CDR3 region has 17 residues. The CDR3 coding sequence is TGTGCCAGCACCGAGGGGACAGGGAGCAGCCAGAACACTGAAGCTTTCTTT. This codes for CASTEGTGSSQNTEAFF.

The chain is built from TRBV4-1 and TRBJ1-6; tentatively, D is TRBD1 (5 bases). The germline V and J ends were trimmed by 1 base and 6 bases, with 19 bases remaining between them. CDR3 length: 18 residues. Looked up from germline, CDR1 is MGHRA and CDR2 is YSYEKL. CDR3 loop: CASSQAVGEGLPNSPLHF. CDR3 nucleotide sequence: TGCGCCAGCAGCCAAGCAGTGGGGGAGGGACTCCCTAATTCACCCCTCCACTTT.

The chain recombines TRBV28 with TRBJ1-6; TRBD1 matches 9 bases. The V segment lost 7 bases and the J segment 9 bases; nucleotides outside the gene matches: 4. From germline, CDR1 is MDHEN and CDR2 SYDVKM. This CDR3 is 13 amino acids long. The CDR3 bases are TGTGCCAGCATACAGGGGGCCAGTTCACCCCTCCACTTT. This sequence encodes CASIQGASSPLHF.

The rearrangement links TRBV18 to TRBJ1-1, with D possibly being TRBD1 (6 bases). The V end lost 3 bases, the J end lost 1 base, and 9 bases lay between the germline ends. CDR1 KGHSH and CDR2 LQKENI come from the germline V gene. CDR3 length: 14 residues. The CDR3 protein is CASSPSGQNTEAFF. The CDR3 DNA sequence: TGTGCCAGCTCACCGTCGGGACAGAACACTGAAGCTTTCTTT.

The chain carries TRBV11-2 and TRBJ2-1, with D perhaps TRBD2 (5 bases). The CDR3 spans 16 residues. The V end was cut by 2 bases, the J end by 8 bases, with 19 bases between. Per germline, CDR1 SGHAT and CDR2 FQNNGV. CDR3 region: CASSLRERPASDEQFF. CDR3 coding DNA: TGTGCCAGCAGCTTAAGGGAGCGGCCTGCCTCCGATGAGCAGTTCTTC.